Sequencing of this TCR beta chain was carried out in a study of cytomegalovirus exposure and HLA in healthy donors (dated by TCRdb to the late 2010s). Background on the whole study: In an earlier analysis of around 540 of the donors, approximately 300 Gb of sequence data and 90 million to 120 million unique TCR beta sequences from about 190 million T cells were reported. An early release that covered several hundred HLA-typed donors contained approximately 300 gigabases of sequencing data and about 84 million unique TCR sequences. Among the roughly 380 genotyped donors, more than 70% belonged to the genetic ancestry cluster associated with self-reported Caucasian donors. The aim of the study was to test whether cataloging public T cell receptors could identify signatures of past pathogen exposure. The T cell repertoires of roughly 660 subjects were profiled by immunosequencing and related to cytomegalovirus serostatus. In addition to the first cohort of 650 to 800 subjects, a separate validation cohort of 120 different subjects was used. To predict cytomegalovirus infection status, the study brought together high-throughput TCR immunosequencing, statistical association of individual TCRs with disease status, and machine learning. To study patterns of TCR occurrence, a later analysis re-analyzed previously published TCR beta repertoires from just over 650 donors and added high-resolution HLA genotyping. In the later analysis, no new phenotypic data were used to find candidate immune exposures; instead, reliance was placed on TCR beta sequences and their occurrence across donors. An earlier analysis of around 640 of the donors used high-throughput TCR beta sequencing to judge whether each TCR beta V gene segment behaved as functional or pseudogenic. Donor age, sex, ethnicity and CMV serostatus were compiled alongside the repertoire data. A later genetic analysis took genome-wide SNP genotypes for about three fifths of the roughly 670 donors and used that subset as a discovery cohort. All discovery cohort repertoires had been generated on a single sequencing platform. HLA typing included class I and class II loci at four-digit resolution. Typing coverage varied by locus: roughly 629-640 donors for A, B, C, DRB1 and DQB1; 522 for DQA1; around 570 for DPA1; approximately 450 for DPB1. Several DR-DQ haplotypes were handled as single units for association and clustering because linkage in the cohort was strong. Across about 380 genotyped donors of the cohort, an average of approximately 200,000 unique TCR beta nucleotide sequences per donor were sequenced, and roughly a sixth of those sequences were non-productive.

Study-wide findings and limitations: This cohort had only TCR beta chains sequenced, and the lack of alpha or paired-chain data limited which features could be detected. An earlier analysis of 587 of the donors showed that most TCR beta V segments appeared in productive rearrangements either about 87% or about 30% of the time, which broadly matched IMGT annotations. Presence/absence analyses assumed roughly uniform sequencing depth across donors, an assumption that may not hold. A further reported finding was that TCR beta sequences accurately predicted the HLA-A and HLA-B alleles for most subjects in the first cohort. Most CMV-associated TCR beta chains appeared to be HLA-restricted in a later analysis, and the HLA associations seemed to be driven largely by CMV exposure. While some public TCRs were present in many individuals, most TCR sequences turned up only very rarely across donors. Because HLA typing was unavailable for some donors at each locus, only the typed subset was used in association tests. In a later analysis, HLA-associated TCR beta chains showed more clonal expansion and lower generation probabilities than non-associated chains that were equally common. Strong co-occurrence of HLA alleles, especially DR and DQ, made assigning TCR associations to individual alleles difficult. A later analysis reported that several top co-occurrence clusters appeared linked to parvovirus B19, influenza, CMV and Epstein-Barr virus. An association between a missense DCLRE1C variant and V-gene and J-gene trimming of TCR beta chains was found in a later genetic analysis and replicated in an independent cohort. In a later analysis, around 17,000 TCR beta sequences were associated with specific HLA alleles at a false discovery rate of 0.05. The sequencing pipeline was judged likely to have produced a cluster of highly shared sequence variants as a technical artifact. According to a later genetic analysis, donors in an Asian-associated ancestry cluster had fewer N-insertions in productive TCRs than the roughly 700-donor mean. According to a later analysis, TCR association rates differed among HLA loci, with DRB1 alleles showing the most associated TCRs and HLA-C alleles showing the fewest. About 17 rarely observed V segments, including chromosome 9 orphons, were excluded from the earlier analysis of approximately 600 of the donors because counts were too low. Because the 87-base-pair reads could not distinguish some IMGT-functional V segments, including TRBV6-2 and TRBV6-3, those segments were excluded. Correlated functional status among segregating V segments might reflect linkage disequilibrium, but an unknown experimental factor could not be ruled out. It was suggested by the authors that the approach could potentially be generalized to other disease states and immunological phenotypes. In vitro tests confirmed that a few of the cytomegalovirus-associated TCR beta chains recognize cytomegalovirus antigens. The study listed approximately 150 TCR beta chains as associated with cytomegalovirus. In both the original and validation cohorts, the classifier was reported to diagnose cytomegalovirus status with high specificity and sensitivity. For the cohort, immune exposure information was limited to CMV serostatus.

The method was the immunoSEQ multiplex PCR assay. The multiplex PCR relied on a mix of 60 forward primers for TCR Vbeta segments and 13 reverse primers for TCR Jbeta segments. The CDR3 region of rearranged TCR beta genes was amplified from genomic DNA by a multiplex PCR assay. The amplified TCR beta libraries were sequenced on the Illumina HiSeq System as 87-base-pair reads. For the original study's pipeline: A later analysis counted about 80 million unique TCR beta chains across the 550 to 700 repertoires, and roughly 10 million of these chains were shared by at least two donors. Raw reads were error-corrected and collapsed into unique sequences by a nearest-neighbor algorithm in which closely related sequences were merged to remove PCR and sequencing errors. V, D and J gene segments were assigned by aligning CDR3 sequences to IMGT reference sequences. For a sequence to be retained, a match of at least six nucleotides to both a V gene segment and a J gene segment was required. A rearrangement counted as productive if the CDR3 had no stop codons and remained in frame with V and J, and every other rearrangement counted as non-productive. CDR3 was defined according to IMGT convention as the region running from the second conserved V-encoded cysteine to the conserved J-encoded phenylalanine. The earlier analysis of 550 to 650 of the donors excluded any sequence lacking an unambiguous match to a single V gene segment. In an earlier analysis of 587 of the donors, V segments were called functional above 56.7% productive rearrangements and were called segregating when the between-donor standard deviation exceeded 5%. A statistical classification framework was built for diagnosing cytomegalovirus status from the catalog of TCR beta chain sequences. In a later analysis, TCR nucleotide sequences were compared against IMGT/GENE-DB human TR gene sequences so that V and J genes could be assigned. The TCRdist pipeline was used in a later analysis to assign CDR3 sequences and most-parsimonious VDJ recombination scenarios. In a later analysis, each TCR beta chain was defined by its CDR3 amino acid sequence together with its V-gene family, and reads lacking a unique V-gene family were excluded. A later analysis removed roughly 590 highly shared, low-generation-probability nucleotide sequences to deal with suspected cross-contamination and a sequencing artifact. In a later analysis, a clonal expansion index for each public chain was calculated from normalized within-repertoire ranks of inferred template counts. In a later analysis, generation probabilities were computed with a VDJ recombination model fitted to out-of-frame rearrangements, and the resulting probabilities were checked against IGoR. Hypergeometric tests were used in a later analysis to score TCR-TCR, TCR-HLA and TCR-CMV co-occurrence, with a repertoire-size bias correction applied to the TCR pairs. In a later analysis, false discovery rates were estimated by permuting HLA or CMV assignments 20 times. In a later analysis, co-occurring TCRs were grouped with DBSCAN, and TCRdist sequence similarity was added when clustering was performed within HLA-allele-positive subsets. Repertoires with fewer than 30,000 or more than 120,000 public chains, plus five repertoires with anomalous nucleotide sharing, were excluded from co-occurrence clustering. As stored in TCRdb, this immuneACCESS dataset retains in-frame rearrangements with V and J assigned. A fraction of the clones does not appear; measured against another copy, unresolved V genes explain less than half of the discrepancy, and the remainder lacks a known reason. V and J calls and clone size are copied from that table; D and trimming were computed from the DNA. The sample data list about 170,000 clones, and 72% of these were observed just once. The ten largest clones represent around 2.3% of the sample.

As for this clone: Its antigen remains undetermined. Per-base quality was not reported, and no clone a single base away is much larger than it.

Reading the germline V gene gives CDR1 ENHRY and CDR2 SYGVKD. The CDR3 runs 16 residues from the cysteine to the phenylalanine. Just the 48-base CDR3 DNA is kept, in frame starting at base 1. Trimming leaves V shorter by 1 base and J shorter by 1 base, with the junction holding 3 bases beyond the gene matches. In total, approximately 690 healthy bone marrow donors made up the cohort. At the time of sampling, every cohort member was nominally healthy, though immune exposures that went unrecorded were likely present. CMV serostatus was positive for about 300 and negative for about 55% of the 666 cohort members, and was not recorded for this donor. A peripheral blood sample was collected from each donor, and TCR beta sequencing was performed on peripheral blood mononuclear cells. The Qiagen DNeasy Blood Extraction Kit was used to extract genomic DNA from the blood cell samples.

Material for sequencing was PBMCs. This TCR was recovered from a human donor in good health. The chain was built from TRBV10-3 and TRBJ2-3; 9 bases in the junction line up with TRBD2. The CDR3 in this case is CAISELAGGGTDTQYF. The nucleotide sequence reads TGTGCCATCAGTGAGTTGGCGGGGGGGGGCACAGATACGCAGTATTTT.